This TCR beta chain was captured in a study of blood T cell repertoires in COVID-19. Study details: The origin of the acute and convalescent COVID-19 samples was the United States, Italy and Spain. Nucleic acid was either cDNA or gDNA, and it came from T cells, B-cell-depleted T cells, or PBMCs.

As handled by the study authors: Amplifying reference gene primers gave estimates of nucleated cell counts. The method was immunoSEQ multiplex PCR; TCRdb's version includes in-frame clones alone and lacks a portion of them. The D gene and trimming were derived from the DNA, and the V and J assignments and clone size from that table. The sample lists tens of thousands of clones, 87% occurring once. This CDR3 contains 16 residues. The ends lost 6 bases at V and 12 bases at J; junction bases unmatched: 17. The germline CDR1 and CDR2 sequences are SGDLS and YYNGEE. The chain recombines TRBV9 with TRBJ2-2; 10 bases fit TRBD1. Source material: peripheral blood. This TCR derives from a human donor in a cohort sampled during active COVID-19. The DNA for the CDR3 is TGTGCCAGCACCAGAGTTGGGACAGGGGAAGGTGGACAGCTGTTTTTT. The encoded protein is CASTRVGTGEGGQLFF.